This T cell receptor (beta chain) came from a study of cytomegalovirus exposure and HLA in healthy donors. Notes on the study in general: The later analysis indicated that the majority of CMV-associated TCR beta chains appeared HLA-restricted. Per published accounts, TCR beta sequences correctly predicted the HLA-A and HLA-B alleles of most subjects. TCR beta chain V- and J-gene trimming was linked, in a later analysis, to a missense variant in DCLRE1C.

Germline lookup yields CDR1 SGHTA and CDR2 FQGNSA. The CDR3 extends over 16 amino acids. The ends lost 3 bases at V and 5 bases at J; junction bases unmatched: 9. Turning to this clone: The target antigen is unknown.

With 60 Vbeta and 13 Jbeta primers, the PCR was carried out. The repertoire was sequenced with immunoSEQ multiplex PCR; TCRdb's copy has only in-frame clones and lacks some. The sample yields 150,000 to 200,000 clones, roughly 80% seen once. The sequence came from a human donor in good health. The genes are TRBV7-2 and TRBJ2-5; 10 nucleotides agree with TRBD2. The sample comprised PBMCs. CDR3 region: CASSFDQAGGRETQYF. CDR3 sequence (DNA): TGTGCCAGCAGCTTTGACCAAGCGGGGGGGCGGGAGACCCAGTACTTC. Drawing the rest from reference TRBV7-2 and TRBJ2-5, the complete variable domain is GAGVSQSPSNKVTEKGKDVELRCDPISGHTALYWYRQSLGQGLEFLIYFQGNSAPDKSGLPSDRFSAERTGGSVSTLTIQRTQQEDSAVYLCASSFDQAGGRETQYFGPGTRLLVL.